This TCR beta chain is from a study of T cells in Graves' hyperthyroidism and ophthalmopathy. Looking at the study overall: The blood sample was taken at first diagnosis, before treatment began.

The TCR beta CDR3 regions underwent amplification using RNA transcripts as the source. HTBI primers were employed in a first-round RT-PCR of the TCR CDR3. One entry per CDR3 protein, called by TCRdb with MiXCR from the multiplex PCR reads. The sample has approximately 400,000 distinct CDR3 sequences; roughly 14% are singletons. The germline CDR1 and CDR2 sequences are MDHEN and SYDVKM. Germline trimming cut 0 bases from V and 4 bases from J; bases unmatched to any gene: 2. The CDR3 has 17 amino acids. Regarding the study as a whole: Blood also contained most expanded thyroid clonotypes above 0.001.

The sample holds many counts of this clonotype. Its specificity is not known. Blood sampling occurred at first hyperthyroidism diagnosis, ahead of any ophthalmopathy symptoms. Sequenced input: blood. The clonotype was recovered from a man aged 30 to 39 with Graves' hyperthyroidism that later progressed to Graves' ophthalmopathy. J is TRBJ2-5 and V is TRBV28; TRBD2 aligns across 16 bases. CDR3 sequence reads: CASSLWGLAGGPETQYF. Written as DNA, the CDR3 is TGTGCCAGCAGTTTATGGGGACTAGCGGGGGGGCCAGAGACCCAGTACTTC.